This T cell receptor (beta chain) was sequenced in a study of T cell clonality in common variable immunodeficiency. Assay used: immunoSEQ multiplex PCR; TCRdb lists only in-frame clones, some missing. The sample includes some 42,000 clones, none of them occurring once. Details on this clone: Antigen unknown.

CVID meant reduced serum IgG, IgA and/or IgM plus specific antibody deficiency. CVID subjects had received replacement immunoglobulin for at least one year. Blood came from CVID subjects not ill and not taking immunomodulatory or immunosuppressive medication. Overall study results and limits: Compared with healthy controls, CVID subjects showed increased TCRbeta clonality, mostly in about a third. In common variable immunodeficiency, TCR beta chains reportedly carried fewer deletions and N-nucleotide insertions.

This clonotype originated in a human donor with common variable immunodeficiency. Sequencing was carried out using peripheral blood mononuclear cells.

This CDR3 reads CASNFLGELFF. CDR3 bases read: TGCGCCAGCAATTTCCTCGGGGAG. This rearrangement joins TRBV10-2 to TRBJ2-2; D is unresolved. The DNA ends 3 residues before the CDR3 does, and the rest of the CDR3 is filled in from the germline J gene. V lost 7 bases and J lost 7, with 7 bases in between. The CDR3 is 11 residues long. The V gene's germline CDR1 is WSHSY and CDR2 SAAADI.